This entry describes one T cell receptor beta chain. Per the original methods: Estimation of nucleated cell counts relied on the amplification of reference gene primers. Profiled with immunoSEQ multiplex PCR; TCRdb holds only in-frame clones, not every one. Clonal size and the V and J genes are those of that table, whereas D and trimming came from the DNA. The sample lists about 62,000 clones, 75% to 90% occurring once. The sample comes from a study of blood T cell repertoires in COVID-19. The CDR3 runs 14 residues. Germline CDR1 is LNHDA and CDR2 is SQIVND (reference sequence). The ends lost 8 bases at V and 3 bases at J; junction bases unmatched: 9.

The rearrangement uses TRBV19 and TRBJ1-2; TRBD1 agrees at 7 bases. The receptor's source is a woman aged 55-69 years with COVID-19, enrolled during active disease. Specimen: peripheral blood. This CDR3 is CASSQGGTDYGYTF. The DNA of the CDR3 is TGTGCCAGTTCCCAAGGGGGGACAGACTATGGCTACACCTTC.